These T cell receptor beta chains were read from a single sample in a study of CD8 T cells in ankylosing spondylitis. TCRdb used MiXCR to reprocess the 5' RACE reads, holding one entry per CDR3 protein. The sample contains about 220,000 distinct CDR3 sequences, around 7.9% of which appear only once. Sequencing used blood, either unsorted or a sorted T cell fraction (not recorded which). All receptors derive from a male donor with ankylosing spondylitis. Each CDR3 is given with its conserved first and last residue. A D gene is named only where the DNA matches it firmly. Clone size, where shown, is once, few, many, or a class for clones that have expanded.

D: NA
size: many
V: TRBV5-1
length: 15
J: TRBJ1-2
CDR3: CASSLSPGSNYGYTF
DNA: TGCGCCAGCAGCTTGAGTCCCGGATCTAACTATGGCTACACCTTC

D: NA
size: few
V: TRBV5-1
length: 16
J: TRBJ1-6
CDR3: CASSPTRATYNSPLHF
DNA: TGCGCCAGCAGCCCAACCAGGGCTACCTATAATTCACCCCTCCACTTT

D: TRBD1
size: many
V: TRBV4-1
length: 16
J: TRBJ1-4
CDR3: CASSRGRQGYDEKLFF
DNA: TGCGCCAGCAGCCGAGGTAGACAGGGGTACGATGAAAAACTGTTTTTT

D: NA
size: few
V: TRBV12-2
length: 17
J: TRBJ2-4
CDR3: CASRYGTGNLAKNIQYF
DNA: TGTGCAAGTCGCTACGGGACAGGGAATCTAGCCAAAAACATTCAGTACTTC

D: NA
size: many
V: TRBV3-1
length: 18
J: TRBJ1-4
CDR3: CASSQAGHLVATNEKLFF
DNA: TGTGCCAGCAGCCAAGCGGGACACCTCGTAGCAACTAATGAAAAACTGTTTTTT

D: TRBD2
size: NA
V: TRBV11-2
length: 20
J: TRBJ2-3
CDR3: CASSLVLAGLAIKNTDTQYF
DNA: TGTGCCAGCAGCTTAGTACTAGCGGGACTCGCCATAAAGAACACAGATACGCAGTATTTT

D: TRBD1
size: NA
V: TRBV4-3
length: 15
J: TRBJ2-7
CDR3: CASSQRQGLSYEQYF
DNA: TGCGCCAGCAGCCAAAGACAGGGCCTTTCCTACGAGCAGTACTTC

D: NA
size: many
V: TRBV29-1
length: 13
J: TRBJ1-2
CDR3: CSVGGSSPYGYTF
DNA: TGCAGCGTTGGGGGCAGCTCGCCCTATGGCTACACCTTC

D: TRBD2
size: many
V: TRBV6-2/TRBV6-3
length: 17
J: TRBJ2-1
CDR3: CASSYSSFAGGYNEQFF
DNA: TGTGCCAGCAGTTACTCGAGTTTTGCGGGGGGTTACAATGAGCAGTTCTTC

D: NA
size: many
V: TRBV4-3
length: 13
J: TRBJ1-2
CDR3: CASSRVLTSGYTF
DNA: TGCGCCAGCAGCAGGGTTTTAACTTCGGGCTACACCTTC

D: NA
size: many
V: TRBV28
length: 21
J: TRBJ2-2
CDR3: CASSLYERPDPRRGGFGELFF
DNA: TGTGCCAGCAGTTTATATGAAAGACCGGATCCCCGTAGGGGGGGGTTCGGGGAGCTGTTTTTT